The 28 T cell receptor beta chains below all came from one sample that was sequenced in a study of blood T cell repertoires in COVID-19. The data were produced by immunoSEQ multiplex PCR, yet TCRdb's version contains in-frame clones alone and is incomplete. The top ten clones hold 3% to 3.5% of a sample with about 130,000 clones, about four fifths of them seen once. Source material: peripheral blood. These receptors originate from an elderly woman with acute or convalescent COVID-19.

V is TRBV7-6 and J is TRBJ2-7; tentative D call: TRBD2 (6 bases). The CDR3 covers 16 residues. CDR1 is SGHVS and CDR2 is FNYEAQ in the germline V gene. Deletions cut 1 base from V and 5 bases from J, with 18 bases between. The CDR3 DNA reads TGTGCCAGCAGCTTAGTCGTGGAGGGTCCCGGCGACGAGCAGTACTTC. Amino acid sequence: CASSLVVEGPGDEQYF. The whole variable domain, filled in from reference TRBV7-6 and TRBJ2-7, reads GAGVSQSPRYKVTKRGQDVALRCDPISGHVSLYWYRQALGQGPEFLTYFNYEAQQDKSGLPNDRFSAERPEGSISTLTIQRTEQRDSAMYRCASSLVVEGPGDEQYFGPGTRLTVT.

The sample holds one count of this clone. The gene calls are TRBV5-5 and TRBJ1-5; D unresolved. Germline V gene sequence: CDR1 SGHKS, CDR2 YYEKEE (reference sequence). V was cut by 1 base and J by 5 bases, with 10 bases left in between. There are 14 residues in the CDR3. The CDR3 is CASSLYGGDQPQHF. CDR3 bases: TGTGCCAGCAGCTTGTACGGCGGCGATCAGCCCCAGCATTTT.

V usage is TRBV3-1 (or the pseudogene TRBV3-2) and J usage is TRBJ2-3, with 8 bases that match TRBD2. Per germline, CDR1 LGHDT and CDR2 YNNKEL (reference sequence). There are 14 residues in the CDR3. Trimming took 4 bases from V and 6 from J; bases not matched to a gene: 6. The CDR3: CASSPSSGGDTQYF. The CDR3 DNA is TGTGCCAGCAGCCCCTCGTCGGGGGGGGATACGCAGTATTTT.

This CDR3 reads CASSWEQGGTSPLHF. The CDR3, as DNA: TGTGCCAGCAGCTGGGAACAGGGAGGGACTTCACCCCTCCACTTT. The rearrangement joins TRBV27 to TRBJ1-6; D possibly corresponds to TRBD1 (6 bases). In germline, CDR1 is MNHEY, CDR2 SMNVEV (reference sequence). CDR3 length: 15 residues. The ends were cut back, 6 bases at V and 9 bases at J, with 18 bases in the middle.

V gene TRBV9 combines with J gene TRBJ1-1; 7 nucleotides line up with TRBD1. V shed 0 bases, J shed 5 bases, and the junction held 7 bases outside the gene matches. Germline values: CDR1 SGDLS, CDR2 YYNGEE. This CDR3 spans 15 amino acids. The DNA of the CDR3 is TGTGCCAGCAGCGTAGGTATAGGGGGCACAACTGAAGCTTTCTTT. This translates into CASSVGIGGTTEAFF.

CDR3 region: CASSQQGYGELFF. The DNA for the CDR3 is TGCGCCAGCAGCCAACAGGGGTACGGGGAGCTGTTTTTT. The V call is TRBV4-3, the J call TRBJ2-2, with D possibly TRBD1 on 6 matching bases. The CDR3 is made up of 13 amino acids. Germline CDR1 LGHNA, CDR2 YSLEER. V shed 2 bases and J shed 7 bases, with 8 bases lying between them.

The chain uses TRBV5-1 and TRBJ2-1; TRBD2 aligns across 9 bases. The trim removed 0 bases at V and 10 bases at J, leaving 11 bases unmatched. Germline loops: CDR1 SGHRS, CDR2 YFSETQ. The CDR3 loop spans 16 amino acids. CDR3 protein: CASSLVSGGLSREQFF. CDR3 nucleotides: TGCGCCAGCAGCTTGGTGAGCGGGGGGCTCTCTCGAGAGCAGTTCTTC.

The V and J genes are TRBV24-1 and TRBJ1-1; 8 bases align to TRBD1. CDR1 is KGHDR and CDR2 is SFDVKD in the germline V gene. V was clipped by 6 bases and J by 5 bases; unmatched bases: 4. The CDR3 has 13 residues. CDR3 DNA: TGTGCCACCAGTAAAACAGGGGGAACTGAAGCTTTCTTT. It is translated as CATSKTGGTEAFF.

This rearrangement joins TRBV25-1 to TRBJ1-4; D gene unclear. V was shortened by 5 bases and J by 3 bases, with 7 bases between the two germline ends. The CDR3 is made up of 13 amino acids. Looked up from germline, CDR1 is MGHDK and CDR2 is SYGVNS. CDR3 coding DNA: TGTGCCAGCAGTCTGGAGGCTAATGAAAAACTGTTTTTT. Translation gives CASSLEANEKLFF.

The chain has TRBV30 and TRBJ1-6; 8 bases agree with TRBD1. V lost 2 bases to trimming and J lost 9 bases; unmatched junction nucleotides: 6. The germline V gene has CDR1 GTSNPN and CDR2 SVGIG (reference sequence). This CDR3 region has 14 residues. CDR3 in amino acids: CAWSLGQGGSPLHF. The CDR3 DNA sequence: TGTGCCTGGAGTCTAGGACAGGGTGGTTCACCCCTCCACTTT. Using reference TRBV30 and TRBJ1-6 for the parts outside the CDR3, the full variable domain is SQTIHQWPATLVQPVGSPLSLECTVEGTSNPNLYWYRQAAGRGLQLLFYSVGIGQISSEVPQNLSASRPQDRQFILSSKKLLLSDSGFYLCAWSLGQGGSPLHFGNGTRLTVT.

The genes are TRBV18 and TRBJ2-1; D gene unclear. The CDR3 is 14 amino acids. Germline V gene sequence: CDR1 KGHSH, CDR2 LQKENI. The V end was cut by 2 bases, the J end by 7 bases, with 12 bases between. CDR3 DNA sequence: TGTGCCAGCTCACCAAGAACAGCTACAAATGAGCAGTTCTTC. This codes for CASSPRTATNEQFF.

The V and J genes are TRBV7-2 and TRBJ1-5; no clear D. Trimming left V 1 base short and J 0 bases short, with 7 bases between. Per germline, CDR1 SGHTA and CDR2 FQGNSA. CDR3 length: 15 amino acids. The CDR3 DNA follows: TGTGCCAGCAGCTTAGGGGAGGCTAGCAATCAGCCCCAGCATTTT. It yields the protein CASSLGEASNQPQHF. Complete variable domain (other parts from reference TRBV7-2 and TRBJ1-5): GAGVSQSPSNKVTEKGKDVELRCDPISGHTALYWYRQSLGQGLEFLIYFQGNSAPDKSGLPSDRFSAERTGGSVSTLTIQRTQQEDSAVYLCASSLGEASNQPQHFGDGTRLSIL.

DNA for the CDR3: TGTGCCAGCAGTTTACCGGGACAGGGGGGCGCTGAAGCTTTCTTT. Translation gives CASSLPGQGGAEAFF. The V gene is TRBV28, the J gene TRBJ1-1; 11 nucleotides align to TRBD1. This CDR3 region has 15 residues. After removal of 2 bases from V and 6 bases from J, the junction contained 5 bases not matched to a gene. Germline V gene lookup returns CDR1 MDHEN and CDR2 SYDVKM. Looking up the rest from reference TRBV28 and TRBJ1-1 gives the full variable domain: DVKVTQSSRYLVKRTGEKVFLECVQDMDHENMFWYRQDPGLGLRLIYFSYDVKMKEKGDIPEGYSVSREKKERFSLILESASTNQTSMYLCASSLPGQGGAEAFFGQGTRLTVV.

This chain joins TRBV5-6 and TRBJ2-5, with D possibly matching TRBD1 (6 bases). Per germline, CDR1 SGHDT and CDR2 YYEEEE. Trimming left V 1 base short and J 7 bases short, with 14 bases between. The CDR3 runs to 14 residues. CDR3 sequence reads: CASSLQQGVRTQYF. CDR3 sequence (DNA): TGTGCCAGCAGCTTGCAACAGGGAGTGAGGACCCAGTACTTC.

In its sample, this clone was seen once. This chain connects TRBV13 to TRBJ1-3; possible D gene TRBD1, 6 bases. Trimming stripped 6 bases from V and 1 base from J, with 16 bases between. The CDR3 is 16 residues long. Germline V gives CDR1 PRHDT, CDR2 FYEKMQ (reference sequence). The CDR3 DNA reads TGTGCCAGCAGGAAAACCACAGGGCTTTCTGGAAACACCATATATTTT. Its protein is CASRKTTGLSGNTIYF.

The rearrangement links TRBV6-1 to TRBJ2-3, with TRBD2 matching 7 bases. CDR1 is MNHNS, CDR2 SASEGT, per germline. The CDR3 spans 17 residues. Trimming cost V 0 bases and J 0 bases; bases outside gene matches: 6. CDR3 in DNA: TGTGCCAGCAGTGAAGCGCTACTAGCGCCGAGCACAGATACGCAGTATTTT. It is translated as CASSEALLAPSTDTQYF.

The rearrangement joins TRBV15 to TRBJ2-1, with 10 bases that match TRBD2. V was clipped by 1 base and J by 5 bases; unmatched bases: 2. The length of the CDR3 is 15 residues. The germline V gene encodes CDR1 LNHNV and CDR2 YYDKDF (reference sequence). In DNA, the CDR3 is TGTGCCACCAGCAGAGGGACTAGCGGTAACAATGAGCAGTTCTTC. Translating it yields CATSRGTSGNNEQFF.

The chain has TRBV19 and TRBJ1-5, with TRBD1 as a possible D gene (6 bases). This CDR3 has 15 amino acids. The ends were cut back, 6 bases at V and 0 bases at J, with 12 bases in the middle. Germline V gives CDR1 LNHDA, CDR2 SQIVND (reference sequence). CDR3 sequence: CASSGQTYSNQPQHF. CDR3 nucleotide sequence: TGTGCCAGTAGCGGACAGACATATAGCAATCAGCCCCAGCATTTT.

The chain links TRBV6-1 to TRBJ2-2; D gene unclear. The CDR3 length is 12 residues. The V and J ends lost 1 base and 13 bases respectively, with 10 bases between them. CDR1 is MNHNS and CDR2 is SASEGT in the germline V gene. CDR3 protein: CASSEDSVRLFF. The CDR3 DNA is TGTGCCAGCAGTGAAGACTCGGTTCGGCTGTTTTTT.

This sequence joins TRBV19 and TRBJ1-1, with a weak D call TRBD1 (5 bases). The V gene lost 5 bases and the J gene lost 0 bases, with 13 bases spanning the gap. Per germline, CDR1 LNHDA and CDR2 SQIVND (reference sequence). This CDR3 contains 15 residues. The CDR3 protein is CASSPQGLLNTEAFF. The CDR3 region has the DNA TGTGCCAGTAGTCCCCAGGGCCTATTGAACACTGAAGCTTTCTTT.

The V and J genes are TRBV27 and TRBJ1-2; no reliable D call. V lost 5 bases to trimming and J lost 4 bases, with 14 bases between them. This CDR3 has 14 residues. CDR1 MNHEY and CDR2 SMNVEV come from the germline V gene (reference sequence). Written as DNA, the CDR3 is TGTGCCAGCAGTGGGTCCGGACTGAGCTATGGCTACACCTTC. Residues: CASSGSGLSYGYTF.

The J gene is TRBJ2-1, the V gene TRBV30; TRBD2 aligns across 16 bases. Trimming removed 5 bases from V and 7 bases from J; junction bases left unmatched: 5. The CDR3 contains 15 residues. The germline gives CDR1 GTSNPN, CDR2 SVGIG (reference sequence). The CDR3 nucleotides are TGTGCCTGGGGACAGGGACTAGCGGGGGGGAATGAGCAGTTCTTC. Translating it yields CAWGQGLAGGNEQFF.

The V and J genes are TRBV19 and TRBJ1-1; weak D call: TRBD1 (5 bases). This CDR3 is built from 15 residues. The V and J ends lost 1 base and 6 bases respectively, with 15 bases between them. Germline assignment: CDR1 LNHDA and CDR2 SQIVND (reference sequence). The CDR3 protein is CASSIGRRDDSEAFF. For the CDR3, the DNA is TGTGCCAGTAGTATAGGGCGCAGGGATGACTCTGAAGCTTTCTTT.

The rearrangement joins TRBV2 to TRBJ1-4, with TRBD1 as a possible D gene (6 bases). The V end was cut by 5 bases, the J end by 8 bases, with 18 bases between. This CDR3 comprises 15 residues. The germline V gene encodes CDR1 SNHLY and CDR2 FYNNEI. The CDR3: CASSRTAGDGEKLFF. The CDR3 DNA follows: TGTGCCAGCAGTAGAACAGCAGGGGACGGAGAAAAACTGTTTTTT.

This clone was counted a few times. The chain is built from TRBV6-2 or TRBV6-3 and TRBJ2-2; 9 bases agree with TRBD1. There are 16 residues in the CDR3. Germline V CDR1 and CDR2: MNHEY, SVGEGT. Trimming at V came to 6 bases and at J to 2 bases, leaving 7 bases not matched to a gene. CDR3 loop: CASSTSDRGNTGELFF. CDR3 nucleotide sequence: TGTGCCAGCAGCACCTCGGACAGGGGAAACACCGGGGAGCTGTTTTTT.

The chain combines TRBV5-6 with TRBJ1-3; TRBD1 might be the D (6 bases). Trimming pared 4 bases from V and 2 bases from J, leaving 16 bases between. Germline V gene sequence: CDR1 SGHDT, CDR2 YYEEEE. This CDR3 is 16 amino acids long. The CDR3 nucleotides are TGTGCCAGCAGCCAAACAGGGAAAGTCGCTGGAAACACCATATATTTT. Its translation is CASSQTGKVAGNTIYF.

In this sample, this clone turned up a few times. This sequence joins TRBV24-1 and TRBJ2-1; D perhaps matches TRBD2 (5 bases). Trimming left V 3 bases short and J 8 bases short, with 22 bases between. The CDR3 has 17 amino acids. Germline CDR1 KGHDR, CDR2 SFDVKD. CDR3 sequence (DNA): TGTGCCACCAGTGATGCCCCGGGCCGTCTAAGCGGCGATGAGCAGTTCTTC. Its translation is CATSDAPGRLSGDEQFF.

This clone came up a few times. V usage is TRBV13 and J usage is TRBJ1-1; TRBD1 is a possible D gene (6 bases). The V end was cut by 1 base, the J end by 6 bases, with 15 bases between. Per the germline V gene, CDR1 is PRHDT and CDR2 is FYEKMQ (reference sequence). CDR3 length: 15 amino acids. DNA for the CDR3: TGTGCCAGCAGCTTAGATGGGGGCGCGGACGCTGAAGCTTTCTTT. Its translation: CASSLDGGADAEAFF. Together with reference TRBV13 and TRBJ1-1, the CDR3 gives the full variable domain: AAGVIQSPRHLIKEKRETATLKCYPIPRHDTVYWYQQGPGQDPQFLISFYEKMQSDKGSIPDRFSAQQFSDYHSELNMSSLELGDSALYFCASSLDGGADAEAFFGQGTRLTVV.